The rows below give T cell receptor beta chains drawn from one sample of a study of T cell responses to AZD1222 COVID-19 vaccine. Assay used: immunoSEQ multiplex PCR; TCRdb lists only in-frame clones, some missing. The sample consists of 100,000 to 150,000 clones, about 90% of them appearing once. Sample: peripheral blood, taken on day 0 of MenACWY control vaccination. The origin of the receptors is an adult in good health. Both conserved end residues are part of each CDR3. Fields, in order: V gene, J gene, clone size, D gene, CDR3 protein, CDR3 DNA. The D gene is left open where the match is weak. Only some rows state a clone size, as once, few, many or a class for expanded clones.

>TRBV28|TRBJ2-4|.|.
CASSFRVTENIQYF
TGTGCCAGCAGTTTCAGGGTGACAGAAAACATTCAGTACTTC
>TRBV19|TRBJ2-1|.|TRBD2
CASRGGTIIGNEQFF
TGTGCCAGTAGGGGGGGGACTATTATTGGTAATGAGCAGTTCTTC
>TRBV5-1|TRBJ1-6|.|TRBD1
CASSPGQDYSPLHF
TGCGCCAGCAGCCCGGGACAGGACTATTCACCCCTCCACTTT
>TRBV2|TRBJ1-1|.|.
CASSERRGGTEAFF
TGTGCCAGCAGTGAAAGGAGGGGGGGCACTGAAGCTTTCTTT
>TRBV24-1|TRBJ2-3|once|.
CATASSTSTDTQYF
TGTGCCACTGCCAGTTCCACTAGCACAGATACGCAGTATTTT
>TRBV30|TRBJ2-1|.|.
CAWSDNGMPRNEQFF
TGTGCCTGGAGTGACAACGGGATGCCCAGGAATGAGCAGTTCTTC
>TRBV13|TRBJ2-3|.|TRBD2
CASSDWTSGSTDTQYF
TGTGCCAGCAGCGACTGGACTAGCGGGAGCACAGATACGCAGTATTTT
>TRBV6-6|TRBJ1-6|.|TRBD1
CASSPGQGNSPLHF
TGTGCCAGCAGCCCCGGACAGGGTAATTCACCCCTCCACTTT
>TRBV6-5|TRBJ1-5|.|.
CASIGYGSNQPQHF
TGTGCCAGCATAGGGTACGGAAGCAATCAGCCCCAGCATTTT
>TRBV6-5|TRBJ1-4|.|.
CASKQTGTTNEKLFF
TGTGCCAGCAAGCAAACTGGGACCACTAATGAAAAACTGTTTTTT
>TRBV4-3|TRBJ1-2|.|.
CASSRSGTGNYGYTF
TGCGCCAGCAGCCGGTCGGGTACAGGTAACTATGGCTACACCTTC
>TRBV6-5|TRBJ1-4|.|TRBD1
CASSYDRGGKLFF
TGTGCCAGCAGTTACGACAGGGGCGGAAAACTGTTTTTT
>TRBV7-2|TRBJ1-2|.|TRBD1
CASSPTGDGYGYTF
TGTGCCAGCAGCCCGACAGGGGATGGCTATGGCTACACCTTC
>TRBV6-4|TRBJ1-6|.|.
CASSKDRFNSPLHF
TGTGCCAGCAGTAAGGACAGATTTAATTCACCCCTCCACTTT
>TRBV5-4|TRBJ1-2|.|.
CASSLLLGQGSHGYTF
TGTGCCAGCAGCTTGTTGCTGGGGCAGGGCAGTCATGGCTACACCTTC
>TRBV6-5|TRBJ1-1|once|.
CASSLSRDGNTEAFF
TGTGCCAGCAGTTTAAGCCGGGACGGGAACACTGAAGCTTTCTTT
>TRBV7-2|TRBJ2-1|.|.
CASILGHQAHNEQFF
TGTGCCAGTATTTTGGGCCATCAGGCGCACAATGAGCAGTTCTTC
>TRBV4-1|TRBJ2-5|.|TRBD2
CASSQESPGTSGNKETQYF
TGCGCCAGCAGCCAAGAGTCTCCCGGGACTAGCGGGAATAAGGAGACCCAGTACTTC
>TRBV27|TRBJ2-1|.|TRBD1
CASSLSLTGPPLTSGEQFF
TGTGCCAGCAGTTTATCGCTGACAGGGCCTCCGCTAACGAGTGGGGAGCAGTTCTTC
>TRBV28|TRBJ2-7|.|TRBD1
CASRGQTGSLEQYF
TGTGCCAGCAGGGGTCAGACAGGGAGTCTCGAGCAGTACTTC
>TRBV6-2/TRBV6-3|TRBJ2-1|.|.
CASSRDNEQFF
TGTGCCAGCAGCCGCGACAATGAGCAGTTCTTC
>TRBV15|TRBJ1-1|.|.
CATSRGGGGITEAFF
TGTGCCACCAGCAGAGGGGGGGGAGGGATCACTGAAGCTTTCTTT
>TRBV24-1|TRBJ2-1|.|TRBD2
CATSDRTSGSNEQFF
TGTGCCACCAGTGACCGGACTAGCGGGAGTAATGAGCAGTTCTTC
>TRBV7-9|TRBJ2-3|.|TRBD2
CASSFLTSGSPDTQYF
TGTGCCAGCAGCTTTTTGACTAGCGGGAGTCCAGATACGCAGTATTTT
>TRBV7-9|TRBJ1-1|.|TRBD1
CASSLSRQGAMNTEAFF
TGTGCCAGCAGCTTAAGCAGACAGGGTGCCATGAACACTGAAGCTTTCTTT
>TRBV24-1|TRBJ1-4|.|TRBD1
CATSDSRGPGEKLFF
TGTGCCACCAGTGATTCCAGGGGGCCTGGGGAAAAACTGTTTTTT
>TRBV24-1|TRBJ1-2|.|.
CATSGASYGYTF
TGTGCCACCAGTGGAGCTTCCTATGGCTACACCTTC
>TRBV6-5|TRBJ2-5|.|.
CASSPPGLGKETQYF
TGTGCCAGCAGTCCGCCTGGACTCGGTAAAGAGACCCAGTACTTC
>TRBV4-2|TRBJ1-2|.|.
CASSQEKLGSMQGAQANYGYTF
TGTGCCAGCAGCCAAGAGAAGTTGGGTTCGATGCAGGGTGCCCAAGCTAACTATGGCTACACCTTC
>TRBV7-2|TRBJ2-3|.|TRBD2
CASSVQAGGGTDTQYF
TGTGCCAGCAGCGTACAAGCGGGAGGCGGCACAGATACGCAGTATTTT
>TRBV7-8|TRBJ1-2|.|.
CASSASTGPSYGYTF
TGTGCCAGCAGCGCCTCGACAGGACCGTCCTATGGCTACACCTTC
>TRBV14|TRBJ2-3|.|TRBD2
CASSQGGLAGAPDTQYF
TGTGCCAGCAGCCAAGGGGGACTAGCGGGAGCGCCTGATACGCAGTATTTT
>TRBV4-2|TRBJ2-1|.|.
CASSQDNRDVYEQFF
TGTGCCAGCAGCCAAGATAACAGGGATGTCTATGAGCAGTTCTTC
>TRBV6-2/TRBV6-3|TRBJ1-2|.|.
CASSYSRGRDYGYTF
TGTGCCAGCAGTTACTCGCGGGGTCGGGACTATGGCTACACCTTC
>TRBV28|TRBJ1-2|.|.
CASSLGAGGYGYTF
TGTGCCAGCAGTTTGGGGGCCGGAGGGTATGGCTACACCTTC
>TRBV5-1|TRBJ1-1|.|.
CASRARNTEAFF
TGCGCCAGCAGGGCCAGGAACACTGAAGCTTTCTTT
>TRBV2|TRBJ1-6|.|TRBD1
CASRRTGVESSPLHF
TGTGCCAGCAGACGGACAGGGGTTGAAAGTTCACCCCTCCACTTT
>TRBV7-9|TRBJ1-1|.|TRBD1
CASSPSPTGADTEAFF
TGTGCCAGCAGCCCGAGCCCGACAGGGGCGGACACTGAAGCTTTCTTT
>TRBV6-2/TRBV6-3|TRBJ1-2|.|.
CASSDRYYGYTF
TGTGCCAGCAGTGACAGGTACTATGGCTACACCTTC
>TRBV6-5|TRBJ2-7|.|TRBD1
CATSKDRGYEQYF
TGTGCCACCTCAAAGGACAGGGGGTACGAGCAGTACTTC
>TRBV7-6|TRBJ1-3|once|.
CASSLGPGRSGNTIYF
TGTGCCAGCAGCTTAGGCCCAGGGCGATCTGGAAACACCATATATTTT
>TRBV7-6|TRBJ1-1|.|TRBD1
CASSGGTGGRRTEAFF
TGTGCCAGCAGCGGAGGGACAGGGGGTAGACGGACTGAAGCTTTCTTT
>TRBV5-4|TRBJ2-2|.|.
CASSQTGELFF
TGTGCCAGCAGCCAGACCGGGGAGCTGTTTTTT
>TRBV10-3|TRBJ2-4|.|.
CAISESQVVNIQYF
TGTGCCATCAGTGAGTCACAGGTAGTAAACATTCAGTACTTC
>TRBV4-2|TRBJ1-1|few|.
CASSQDPVNTEAFF
TGTGCCAGCAGCCAAGATCCCGTGAACACTGAAGCTTTCTTT
>TRBV30|TRBJ2-4|.|TRBD1
CAWDRGENIQYF
TGTGCCTGGGACAGGGGGGAAAACATTCAGTACTTC
>TRBV3-1/TRBV3-2|TRBJ2-3|.|TRBD2
CASGLAGEDTQYF
TGTGCCAGCGGTCTAGCGGGAGAAGATACGCAGTATTTT
>TRBV20-1|TRBJ2-1|.|.
CSASILGEQFF
TGCAGTGCTAGCATTTTGGGTGAGCAGTTCTTC
>TRBV28|TRBJ2-1|.|TRBD2
CATVSSGSAEQFF
TGTGCCACCGTGAGTAGCGGGAGTGCTGAGCAGTTCTTC